The present entry profiles one T cell receptor beta chain with its context. Antigen: not known. Measured with immunoSEQ multiplex PCR; TCRdb has only the in-frame clones, and not every one. The sample has 69,000 or so clones; approximately 86% are singletons. The time point is: week 35, safety follow-up. With topical imiquimod, each dose of the vaccine consisted of 300 ug of mutant IDH1 20-mer peptide. The entry originates in a study of a mutant IDH1 vaccine in newly diagnosed glioma. Overall study: Before enrollment, the patients had been treated with radiotherapy alone, temozolomide alone, or both together. Most of them had received both.

V lost 1 base and J lost 6, with 17 bases in between. Looked up from germline, CDR1 is SGHDN and CDR2 is FVKESK. This CDR3 is 16 amino acids long. This chain links TRBV14 with TRBJ2-3; D perhaps matches TRBD2 (5 bases). Source: PBMCs, taken from a glioma patient whose treatment included an IDH1 peptide vaccine. The receptor was derived from a man aged 30 to 39 with glioma. This chain's CDR3 is CASSQGDHNWRDTQYF. The CDR3 nucleotides read TGTGCCAGCAGCCAAGGAGACCACAACTGGAGGGATACGCAGTATTTT. Drawing the rest from reference TRBV14 and TRBJ2-3, the complete variable domain is EAGVTQFPSHSVIEKGQTVTLRCDPISGHDNLYWYRRVMGKEIKFLLHFVKESKQDESGMPNNRFLAERTGGTYSTLKVQPAELEDSGVYFCASSQGDHNWRDTQYFGPGTRLTVL.